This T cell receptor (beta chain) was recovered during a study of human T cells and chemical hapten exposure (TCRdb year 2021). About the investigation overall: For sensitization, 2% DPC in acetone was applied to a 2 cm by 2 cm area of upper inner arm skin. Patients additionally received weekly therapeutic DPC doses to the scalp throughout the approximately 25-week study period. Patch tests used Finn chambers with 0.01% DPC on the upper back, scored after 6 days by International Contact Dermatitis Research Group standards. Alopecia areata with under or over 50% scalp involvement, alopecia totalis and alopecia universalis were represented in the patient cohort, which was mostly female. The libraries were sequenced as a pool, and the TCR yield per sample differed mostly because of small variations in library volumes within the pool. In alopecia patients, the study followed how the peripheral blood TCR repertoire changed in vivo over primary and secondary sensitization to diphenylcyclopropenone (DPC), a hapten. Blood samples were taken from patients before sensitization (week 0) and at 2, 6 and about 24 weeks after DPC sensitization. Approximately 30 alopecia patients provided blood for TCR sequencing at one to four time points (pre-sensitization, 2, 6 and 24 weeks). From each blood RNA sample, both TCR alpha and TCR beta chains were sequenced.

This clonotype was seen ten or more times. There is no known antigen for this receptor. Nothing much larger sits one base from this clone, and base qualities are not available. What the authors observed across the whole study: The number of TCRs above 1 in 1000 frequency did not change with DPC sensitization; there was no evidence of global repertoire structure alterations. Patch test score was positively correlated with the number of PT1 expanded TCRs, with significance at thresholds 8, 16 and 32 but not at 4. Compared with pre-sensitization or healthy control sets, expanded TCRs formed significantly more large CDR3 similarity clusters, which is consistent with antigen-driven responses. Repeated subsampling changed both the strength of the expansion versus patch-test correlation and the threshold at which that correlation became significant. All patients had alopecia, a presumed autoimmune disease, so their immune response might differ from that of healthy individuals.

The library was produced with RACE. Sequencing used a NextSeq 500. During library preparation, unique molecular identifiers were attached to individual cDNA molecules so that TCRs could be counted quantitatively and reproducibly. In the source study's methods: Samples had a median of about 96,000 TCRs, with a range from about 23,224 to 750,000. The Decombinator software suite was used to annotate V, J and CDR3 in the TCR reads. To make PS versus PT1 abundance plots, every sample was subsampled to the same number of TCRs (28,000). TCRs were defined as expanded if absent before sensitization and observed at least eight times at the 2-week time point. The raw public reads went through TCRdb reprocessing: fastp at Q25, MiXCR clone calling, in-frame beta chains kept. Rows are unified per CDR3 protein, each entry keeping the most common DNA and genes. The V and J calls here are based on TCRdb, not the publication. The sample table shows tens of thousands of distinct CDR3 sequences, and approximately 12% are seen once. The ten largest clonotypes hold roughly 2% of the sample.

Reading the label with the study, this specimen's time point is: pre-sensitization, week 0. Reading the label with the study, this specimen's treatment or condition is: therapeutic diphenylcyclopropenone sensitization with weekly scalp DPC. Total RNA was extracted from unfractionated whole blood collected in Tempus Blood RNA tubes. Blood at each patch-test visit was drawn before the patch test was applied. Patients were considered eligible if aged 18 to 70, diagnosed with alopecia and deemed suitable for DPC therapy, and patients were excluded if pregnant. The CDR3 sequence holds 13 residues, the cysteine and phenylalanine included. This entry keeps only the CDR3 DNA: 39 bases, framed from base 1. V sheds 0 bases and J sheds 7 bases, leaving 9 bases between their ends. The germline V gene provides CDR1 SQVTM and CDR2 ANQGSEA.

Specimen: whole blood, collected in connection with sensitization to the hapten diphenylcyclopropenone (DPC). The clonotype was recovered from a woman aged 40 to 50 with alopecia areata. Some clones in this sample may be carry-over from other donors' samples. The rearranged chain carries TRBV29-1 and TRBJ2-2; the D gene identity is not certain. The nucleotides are TGCAGCGTTGAAGAGAGAGGTGACGGGGAGCTGTTTTTT. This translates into CSVEERGDGELFF.